The text below deals with one T cell receptor (beta chain). Sequenced by immunoSEQ multiplex PCR; TCRdb stores in-frame clones only, minus some. The table lists some 250,000 clones, about 80% of them singletons, with around 9.6% in the top ten. The sample belongs to a study of blood T cell repertoires in COVID-19. Study-level background: COVID-19 samples collected from the United States, Italy and Spain covered acute and convalescent phases. T cells, B-cell-depleted T cells, or PBMCs supplied cDNA or gDNA.

Germline V gene lookup returns CDR1 KGHSH and CDR2 LQKENI. The ends were cut back, 6 bases at V and 1 base at J, with 19 bases in the middle. The CDR3 spans 17 residues. The chain uses TRBV18 and TRBJ1-5, with D perhaps TRBD1 (6 bases). Sequencing input: peripheral blood. This sequence was found in a woman of 80 years or more with acute or convalescent COVID-19. The CDR3 sequence is CASSSEQGRASNQPQHF. The CDR3 nucleotides read TGTGCCAGCTCGTCCGAACAGGGTCGGGCGAGCAATCAGCCCCAGCATTTT.